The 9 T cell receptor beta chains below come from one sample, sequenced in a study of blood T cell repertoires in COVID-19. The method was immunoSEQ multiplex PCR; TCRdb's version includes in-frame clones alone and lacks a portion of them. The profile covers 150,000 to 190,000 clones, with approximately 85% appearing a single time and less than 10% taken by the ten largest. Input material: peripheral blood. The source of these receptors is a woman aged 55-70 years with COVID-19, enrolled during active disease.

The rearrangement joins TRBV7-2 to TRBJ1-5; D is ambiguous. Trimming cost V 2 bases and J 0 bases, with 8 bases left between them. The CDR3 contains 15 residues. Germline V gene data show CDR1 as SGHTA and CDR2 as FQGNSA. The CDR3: CASSLSGGSNQPQHF. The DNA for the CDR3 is TGTGCCAGCAGCTTATCTGGAGGTAGCAATCAGCCCCAGCATTTT.

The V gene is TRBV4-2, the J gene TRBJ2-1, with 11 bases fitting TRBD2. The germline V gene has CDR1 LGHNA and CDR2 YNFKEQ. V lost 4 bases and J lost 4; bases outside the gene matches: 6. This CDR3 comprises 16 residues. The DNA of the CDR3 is TGTGCCAGCAGCCCCCCGGGACTAGCGGTTTACAATGAGCAGTTCTTC. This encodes CASSPPGLAVYNEQFF.

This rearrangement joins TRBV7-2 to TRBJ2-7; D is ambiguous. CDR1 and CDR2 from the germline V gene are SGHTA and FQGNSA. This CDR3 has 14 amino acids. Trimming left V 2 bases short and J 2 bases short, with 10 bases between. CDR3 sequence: CASSLSLQTYEQYF. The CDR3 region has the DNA TGTGCCAGCAGCTTATCACTCCAAACCTACGAGCAGTACTTC.

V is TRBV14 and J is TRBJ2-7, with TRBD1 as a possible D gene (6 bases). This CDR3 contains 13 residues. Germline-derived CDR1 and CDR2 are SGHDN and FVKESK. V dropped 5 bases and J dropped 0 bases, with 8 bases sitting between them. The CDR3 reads CASSRQDSYEQYF. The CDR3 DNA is TGTGCCAGCAGCAGACAGGACTCCTACGAGCAGTACTTC.

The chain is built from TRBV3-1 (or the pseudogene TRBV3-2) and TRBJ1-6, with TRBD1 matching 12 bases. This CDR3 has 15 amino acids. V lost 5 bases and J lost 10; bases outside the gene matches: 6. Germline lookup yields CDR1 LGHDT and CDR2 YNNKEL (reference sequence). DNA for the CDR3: TGTGCCAGCAGCGATGGGACAGGGGGCTGGTCACCCCTCCACTTT. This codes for CASSDGTGGWSPLHF.

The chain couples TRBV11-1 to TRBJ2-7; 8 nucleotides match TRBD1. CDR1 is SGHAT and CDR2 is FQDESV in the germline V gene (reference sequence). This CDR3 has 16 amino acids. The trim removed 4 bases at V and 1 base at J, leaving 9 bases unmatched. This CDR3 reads CASSSLHRGKSYEQYF. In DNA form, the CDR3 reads TGTGCCAGCAGCTCCCTTCACAGGGGGAAGTCCTACGAGCAGTACTTC.

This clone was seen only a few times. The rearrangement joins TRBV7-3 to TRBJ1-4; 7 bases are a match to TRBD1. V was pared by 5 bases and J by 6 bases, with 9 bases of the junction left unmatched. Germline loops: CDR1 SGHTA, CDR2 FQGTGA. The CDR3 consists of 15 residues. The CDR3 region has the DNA TGTGCCAGCAGCCCCACAGGGGCGAGGGATGAAAAACTGTTTTTT. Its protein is CASSPTGARDEKLFF. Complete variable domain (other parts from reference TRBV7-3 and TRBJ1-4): GAGVSQTPSNKVTEKGKYVELRCDPISGHTALYWYRQSLGQGPEFLIYFQGTGAADDSGLPNDRFFAVRPEGSVSTLKIQRTERGDSAVYLCASSPTGARDEKLFFGSGTQLSVL.

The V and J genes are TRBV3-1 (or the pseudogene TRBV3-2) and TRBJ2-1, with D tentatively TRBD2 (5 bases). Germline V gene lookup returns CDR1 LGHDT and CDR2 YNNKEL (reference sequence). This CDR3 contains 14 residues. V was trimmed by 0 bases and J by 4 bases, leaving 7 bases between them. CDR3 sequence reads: CASSQDSGYNEQFF. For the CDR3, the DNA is TGTGCCAGCAGCCAAGATTCGGGGTACAATGAGCAGTTCTTC.

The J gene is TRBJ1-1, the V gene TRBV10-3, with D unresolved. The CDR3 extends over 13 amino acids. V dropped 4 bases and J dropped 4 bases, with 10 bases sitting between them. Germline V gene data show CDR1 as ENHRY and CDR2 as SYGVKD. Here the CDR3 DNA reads TGTGCCATCAGTGCGGAGGTAAGCACTGAAGCTTTCTTT. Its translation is CAISAEVSTEAFF.